The 21 T cell receptor beta chains reported below all come from one sample, sequenced in a study of blood T cell repertoires in COVID-19. Measured with immunoSEQ multiplex PCR; TCRdb has only the in-frame clones, and not every one. Of some 98,000 clones in the sample, 70% to 85% were seen once. Sequencing was performed on peripheral blood. The origin of the receptors is a man aged 70-80 years with acute or convalescent COVID-19.

The V call is TRBV2, the J call TRBJ1-5; D unclear. V was trimmed by 4 bases and J by 3 bases, leaving 10 bases between them. CDR3 length equals 14 residues. Germline V lookup: CDR1 SNHLY, CDR2 FYNNEI. The CDR3 nucleotides are TGTGCCAGCAGTGCTCGTCCTTTCAATCAGCCCCAGCATTTT. It is translated as CASSARPFNQPQHF.

This sequence joins TRBV3-1 (or the pseudogene TRBV3-2) and TRBJ2-1, with a tentative D call TRBD2 (5 bases). This CDR3 has 16 residues. The ends were cut back, 3 bases at V and 8 bases at J, with 20 bases in the middle. CDR1 LGHDT and CDR2 YNNKEL come from the germline V gene (reference sequence). The CDR3 loop is CASSQALAVTNDEQFF. The CDR3 DNA reads TGTGCCAGCAGCCAGGCACTGGCGGTGACTAACGATGAGCAGTTCTTC.

This chain uses TRBV7-3 with TRBJ2-6, with D perhaps TRBD1 (6 bases). There are 18 residues in the CDR3. The ends were cut back, 5 bases at V and 0 bases at J, with 17 bases in the middle. Germline V CDR1 and CDR2: SGHTA, FQGTGA. This chain's CDR3 is CASSRRGGDFSGANVLTF. DNA of the CDR3: TGTGCCAGCAGCCGTAGAGGGGGTGACTTCTCTGGGGCCAACGTCCTGACTTTC.

This chain uses TRBV9 with TRBJ2-1, with D possibly matching TRBD2 (5 bases). V lost 4 bases and J 1 base, leaving 15 bases between the germline ends. This CDR3 is 16 amino acids long. The germline V gene has CDR1 SGDLS and CDR2 YYNGEE. The CDR3 nucleotides are TGTGCCAGCAGCACCCCGCCGGGAAGATCCTACAATGAGCAGTTCTTC. Encoded protein: CASSTPPGRSYNEQFF.

This sequence joins TRBV5-8 and TRBJ1-1, with D unclear. The germline CDR1 and CDR2 sequences are SGHTS and YDEGEE. Trimming left V 3 bases short and J 1 base short, with 13 bases between. This CDR3 comprises 15 residues. CDR3 bases: TGTGCCAGCAGCTCGGGCCTTGGGAGGAACACTGAAGCTTTCTTT. As protein: CASSSGLGRNTEAFF.

The rearrangement joins TRBV7-9 to TRBJ2-1; 10 bases align to TRBD2. V dropped 1 base and J dropped 7; count of bases not matched to a gene: 4. CDR3 size: 15 residues. CDR1 and CDR2 from the germline V gene are SEHNR and FQNEAQ (reference sequence). The CDR3 protein is CASSLGASGGNEQFF. The CDR3, as DNA: TGTGCCAGCAGCTTAGGAGCTAGCGGGGGTAATGAGCAGTTCTTC.

This chain links TRBV18 with TRBJ1-2; 8 bases line up with TRBD1. The CDR3 is 15 residues long. V was clipped by 3 bases and J by 4 bases; unmatched bases: 7. The germline V gene encodes CDR1 KGHSH and CDR2 LQKENI. In DNA, the CDR3 is TGTGCCAGCTCACCCGGCGCAGGGGGCAGCTATGGCTACACCTTC. It specifies CASSPGAGGSYGYTF.

The rearrangement uses TRBV14 and TRBJ1-1, with 7 bases fitting TRBD1. Germline V gene sequence: CDR1 SGHDN, CDR2 FVKESK. The CDR3 loop spans 14 amino acids. Unmatched junction bases numbered 4, after V lost 4 bases and J lost 2 bases. Here the CDR3 reads CASSLRDSNTEAFF. CDR3 in DNA: TGTGCCAGCAGCCTCCGGGACAGTAACACTGAAGCTTTCTTT. Using reference TRBV14 and TRBJ1-1 for the parts outside the CDR3, the full variable domain is EAGVTQFPSHSVIEKGQTVTLRCDPISGHDNLYWYRRVMGKEIKFLLHFVKESKQDESGMPNNRFLAERTGGTYSTLKVQPAELEDSGVYFCASSLRDSNTEAFFGQGTRLTVV.

This rearrangement joins TRBV6-5 to TRBJ1-1, with 10 bases fitting TRBD1. The CDR3 totals 15 residues. Germline V gives CDR1 MNHEY, CDR2 SVGAGI. Unmatched junction bases numbered 9, after V lost 6 bases and J lost 5 bases. DNA of the CDR3: TGTGCCAGCAGATGGACAGGGGGAAGGAGGACTGAAGCTTTCTTT. Translated: CASRWTGGRRTEAFF.

The V gene is TRBV29-1, the J gene TRBJ1-2, with D tentatively TRBD1 (5 bases). CDR1 is SQVTM, CDR2 ANQGSEA, per germline. CDR3 length equals 14 residues. The V end lost 3 bases, the J end lost 5 bases, and 16 bases lay between the germline ends. The CDR3 coding sequence is TGCAGCGTTGATTTGGGGCGAGTAAGTTATGGCTACACCTTC. This codes for CSVDLGRVSYGYTF.

The chain is built from TRBV7-2 and TRBJ2-7, with 13 bases fitting TRBD2. The ends lost 5 bases at V and 2 bases at J; junction bases unmatched: 6. CDR3 length equals 16 residues. Looked up from germline, CDR1 is SGHTA and CDR2 is FQGNSA. The CDR3 is CASSPRLAGGAYEQYF. CDR3 coding DNA: TGTGCCAGCAGCCCGAGACTAGCGGGAGGAGCCTACGAGCAGTACTTC. The full variable domain, its missing parts supplied by reference TRBV7-2 and TRBJ2-7, is GAGVSQSPSNKVTEKGKDVELRCDPISGHTALYWYRQSLGQGLEFLIYFQGNSAPDKSGLPSDRFSAERTGGSVSTLTIQRTQQEDSAVYLCASSPRLAGGAYEQYFGPGTRLTVT.

This sequence joins TRBV6-5 and TRBJ2-3; 8 bases fit TRBD1. This CDR3 is 14 amino acids long. V was clipped by 6 bases and J by 4 bases; unmatched bases: 6. Germline CDR1 MNHEY, CDR2 SVGAGI. The CDR3 protein is CASSDRGWADTQYF. In nucleotides, the CDR3 is TGTGCCAGCAGCGACAGGGGATGGGCAGATACGCAGTATTTT.

V usage is TRBV15 and J usage is TRBJ2-5; the match to TRBD1 covers 10 bases. V gave up 3 bases and J gave up 4 bases; unmatched junction bases: 5. The germline V gene encodes CDR1 LNHNV and CDR2 YYDKDF (reference sequence). The CDR3 length is 15 residues. The DNA of the CDR3 is TGTGCCACCAGCAGTCACCGGGACAGGGGAGAGACCCAGTACTTC. As protein: CATSSHRDRGETQYF.

The rearrangement joins TRBV5-4 to TRBJ2-1, with D maybe TRBD2 (5 bases). This CDR3 is 11 amino acids long. The germline V and J ends were trimmed by 4 bases and 13 bases, with 12 bases remaining between them. Germline CDR1 and CDR2: SGHNT and YYREEE (reference sequence). CDR3 nucleotide sequence: TGTGCCAGCAGCCAGGACTTACGTCAGTTCTTC. Protein product: CASSQDLRQFF.

The chain couples TRBV5-1 to TRBJ2-7; 7 positions match TRBD1. The CDR3 sequence is 14 residues long. Trimming cost V 0 bases and J 4 bases; bases outside gene matches: 4. Germline V gives CDR1 SGHRS, CDR2 YFSETQ. In DNA form, the CDR3 reads TGCGCCAGCAGCTTGGCACAGGGGCGATACGAGCAGTACTTC. Translation gives CASSLAQGRYEQYF.

This sequence joins TRBV11-2 and TRBJ2-1; D not resolved. CDR1 and CDR2 from the germline V gene are SGHAT and FQNNGV. V was shortened by 0 bases and J by 4 bases, with 10 bases between the two germline ends. The CDR3 is made up of 15 amino acids. CDR3 sequence reads: CASSLERPVYNEQFF. CDR3 in DNA: TGTGCCAGCAGCTTAGAGCGGCCCGTTTACAATGAGCAGTTCTTC. The whole variable domain, remainder taken from reference TRBV11-2 and TRBJ2-1, is EAGVAQSPRYKIIEKRQSVAFWCNPISGHATLYWYQQILGQGPKLLIQFQNNGVVDDSQLPKDRFSAERLKGVDSTLKIQPAKLEDSAVYLCASSLERPVYNEQFFGPGTRLTVL.

The gene calls are TRBV2 and TRBJ2-5; TRBD1 might be the D (5 bases). CDR1 SNHLY and CDR2 FYNNEI come from the germline V gene. CDR3 length: 13 residues. The V end lost 3 bases, the J end lost 5 bases, and 10 bases lay between the germline ends. CDR3 bases: TGTGCCAGCAGTGACGGCAGGGTGGAGACCCAGTACTTC. Amino acid sequence: CASSDGRVETQYF.

The chain couples TRBV11-2 to TRBJ2-2; the match to TRBD2 covers 10 bases. CDR1 and CDR2 (germline): SGHAT, FQNNGV. Trimming took 8 bases from V and 1 from J; bases not matched to a gene: 1. This CDR3 has 14 residues. CDR3 nucleotide sequence: TGTGCCAGCGGGACTAGCGTGAACACCGGGGAGCTGTTTTTT. Its translation is CASGTSVNTGELFF.

This chain joins TRBV3-1 (or the pseudogene TRBV3-2) and TRBJ2-6, with a weak D call TRBD1 (6 bases). V was trimmed by 3 bases and J by 0 bases, leaving 12 bases between them. This CDR3 is 17 amino acids long. CDR1 and CDR2 (germline): LGHDT, YNNKEL (reference sequence). This CDR3 reads CASSQDRTTSGANVLTF. The CDR3 DNA reads TGTGCCAGCAGCCAGGACAGAACCACCTCTGGGGCCAACGTCCTGACTTTC.

The chain has TRBV4-2 and TRBJ1-2; no clear D gene. This CDR3 spans 14 amino acids. Germline V gene sequence: CDR1 LGHNA, CDR2 YNFKEQ. Trimming shortened V by 4 bases and J by 3 bases, and 12 bases separated the two germline ends. The CDR3, as DNA: TGTGCCAGCAGCCCCGCAGAACCACACTATGGCTACACCTTC. Its protein product is CASSPAEPHYGYTF.

This chain joins TRBV30 and TRBJ1-2, with a weak D call TRBD1 (5 bases). CDR1 and CDR2 (germline): GTSNPN, SVGIG (reference sequence). There are 12 residues in the CDR3. The V end lost 0 bases, the J end lost 7 bases, and 9 bases lay between the germline ends. As DNA, the CDR3 is TGTGCCTGGAGTGTAGCCGGGGGTGGCTACACCTTC. It translates to CAWSVAGGGYTF.